This T cell receptor (beta chain) was retrieved from a study of multiple sclerosis patients with progressive multifocal leukoencephalopathy. V was trimmed by 2 bases and J by 7 bases, leaving 12 bases between them. Germline V gene sequence: CDR1 MDHEN, CDR2 SYDVKM. The CDR3 extends over 14 amino acids. Time point of the sample: 5 to 6 months of natalizumab therapy. Every listed patient previously received interferon beta; all PML patients were women. TCRdb's table, derived via immunoSEQ multiplex PCR, lists solely in-frame clones and lacks some. This repertoire shows 25,000 to 35,000 clones, roughly 90% found once; its top ten account for over 1.2%.

V is TRBV28 and J is TRBJ1-5; D might be TRBD1 (5 bases). The sample here was PBMCs, taken from a patient treated with natalizumab. The sequence came from a human donor with multiple sclerosis. The CDR3 loop is CASSLGREEQPQHF. For the CDR3, the DNA is TGTGCCAGCAGTTTAGGCAGGGAGGAACAGCCCCAGCATTTT. Supplemented by reference TRBV28 and TRBJ1-5, the full variable domain reads DVKVTQSSRYLVKRTGEKVFLECVQDMDHENMFWYRQDPGLGLRLIYFSYDVKMKEKGDIPEGYSVSREKKERFSLILESASTNQTSMYLCASSLGREEQPQHFGDGTRLSIL.